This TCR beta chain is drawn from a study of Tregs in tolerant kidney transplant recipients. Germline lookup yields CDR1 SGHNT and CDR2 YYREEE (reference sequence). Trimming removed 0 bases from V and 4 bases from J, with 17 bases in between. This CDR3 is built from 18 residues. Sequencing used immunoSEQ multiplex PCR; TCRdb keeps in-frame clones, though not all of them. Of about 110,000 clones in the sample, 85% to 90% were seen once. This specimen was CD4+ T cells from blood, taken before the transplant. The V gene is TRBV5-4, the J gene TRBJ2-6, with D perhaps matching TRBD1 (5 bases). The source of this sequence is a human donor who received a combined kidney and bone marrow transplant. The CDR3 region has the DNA TGTGCCAGCAGCTTGGAGTCAGGGTCCGGTATCGGGGCCAACGTCCTGACTTTC. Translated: CASSLESGSGIGANVLTF.